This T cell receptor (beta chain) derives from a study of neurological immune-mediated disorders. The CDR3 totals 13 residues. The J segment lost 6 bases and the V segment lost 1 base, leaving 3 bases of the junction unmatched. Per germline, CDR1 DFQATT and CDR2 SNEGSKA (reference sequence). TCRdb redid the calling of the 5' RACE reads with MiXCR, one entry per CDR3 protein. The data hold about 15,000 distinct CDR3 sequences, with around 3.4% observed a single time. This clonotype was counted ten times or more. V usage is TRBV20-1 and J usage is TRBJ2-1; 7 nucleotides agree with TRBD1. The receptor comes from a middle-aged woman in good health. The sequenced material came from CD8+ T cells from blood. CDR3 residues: CSARGGQFNEQFF. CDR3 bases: TGCAGTGCTAGAGGGGGACAGTTCAATGAGCAGTTCTTC.